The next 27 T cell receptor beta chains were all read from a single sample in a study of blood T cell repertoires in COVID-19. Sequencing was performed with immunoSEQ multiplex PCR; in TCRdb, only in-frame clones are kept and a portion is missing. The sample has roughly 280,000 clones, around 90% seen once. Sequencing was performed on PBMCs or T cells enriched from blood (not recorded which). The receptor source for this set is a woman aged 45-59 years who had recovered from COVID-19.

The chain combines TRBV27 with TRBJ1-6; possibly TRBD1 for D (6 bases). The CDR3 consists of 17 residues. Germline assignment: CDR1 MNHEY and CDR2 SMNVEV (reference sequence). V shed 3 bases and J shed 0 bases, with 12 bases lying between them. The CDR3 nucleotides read TGTGCCAGCAGTTTCTCCCAGGGGAGCTCCTATAATTCACCCCTCCACTTT. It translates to CASSFSQGSSYNSPLHF.

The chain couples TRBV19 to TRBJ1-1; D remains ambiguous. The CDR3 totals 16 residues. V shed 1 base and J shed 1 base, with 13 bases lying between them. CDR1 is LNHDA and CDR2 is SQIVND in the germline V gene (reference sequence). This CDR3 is CASSIGKRGANTEAFF. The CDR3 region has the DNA TGTGCCAGTAGTATAGGAAAACGGGGAGCGAACACTGAAGCTTTCTTT.

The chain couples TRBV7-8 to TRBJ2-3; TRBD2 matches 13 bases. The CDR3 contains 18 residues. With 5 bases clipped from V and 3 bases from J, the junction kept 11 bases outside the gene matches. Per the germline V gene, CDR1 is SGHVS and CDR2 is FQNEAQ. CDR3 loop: CASSVPRTSGSLTDTQYF. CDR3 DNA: TGTGCCAGCAGCGTACCCCGGACTAGCGGGAGTCTAACAGATACGCAGTATTTT. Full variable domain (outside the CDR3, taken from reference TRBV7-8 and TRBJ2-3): GAGVSQSPRYKVAKRGQDVALRCDPISGHVSLFWYQQALGQGPEFLTYFQNEAQLDKSGLPSDRFFAERPEGSVSTLKIQRTQQEDSAVYLCASSVPRTSGSLTDTQYFGPGTRLTVL.

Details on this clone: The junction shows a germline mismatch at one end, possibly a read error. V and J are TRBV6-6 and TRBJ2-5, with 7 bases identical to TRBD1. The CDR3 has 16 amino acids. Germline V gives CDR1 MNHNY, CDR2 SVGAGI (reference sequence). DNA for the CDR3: TGTGCCAGCAAGTCGGCCCAGACAGGGTACCAAGAGGCCCAGTACTTC. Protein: CASKSAQTGYQEAQYF.

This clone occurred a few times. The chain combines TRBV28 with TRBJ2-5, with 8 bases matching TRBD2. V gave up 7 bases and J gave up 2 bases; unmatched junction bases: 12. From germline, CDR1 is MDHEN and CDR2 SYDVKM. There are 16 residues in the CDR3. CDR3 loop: CASTPLVAGFQETQYF. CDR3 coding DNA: TGTGCCAGCACCCCCTTGGTAGCGGGATTTCAAGAGACCCAGTACTTC.

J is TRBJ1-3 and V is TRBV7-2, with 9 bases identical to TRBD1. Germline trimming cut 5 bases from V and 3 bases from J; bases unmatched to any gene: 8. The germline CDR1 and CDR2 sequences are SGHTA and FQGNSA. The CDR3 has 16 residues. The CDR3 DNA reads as TGTGCCAGCAGCAGCCAGGGACAGGGAGGTGGAAACACCATATATTTT. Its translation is CASSSQGQGGGNTIYF. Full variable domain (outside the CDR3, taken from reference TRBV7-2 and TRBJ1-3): GAGVSQSPSNKVTEKGKDVELRCDPISGHTALYWYRQSLGQGLEFLIYFQGNSAPDKSGLPSDRFSAERTGGSVSTLTIQRTQQEDSAVYLCASSSQGQGGGNTIYFGEGSWLTVV.

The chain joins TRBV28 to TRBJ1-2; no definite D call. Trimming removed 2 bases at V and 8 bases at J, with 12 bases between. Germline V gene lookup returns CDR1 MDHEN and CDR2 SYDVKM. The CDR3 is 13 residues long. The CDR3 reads CASSLVGGEGYTF. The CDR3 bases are TGTGCCAGCAGTTTAGTTGGAGGCGAGGGCTACACCTTC.

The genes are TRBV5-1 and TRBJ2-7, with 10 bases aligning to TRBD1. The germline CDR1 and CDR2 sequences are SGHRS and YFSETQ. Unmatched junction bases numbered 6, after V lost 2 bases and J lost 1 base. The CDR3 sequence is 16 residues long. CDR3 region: CASSFRGDRGSYEQYF. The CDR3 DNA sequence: TGCGCCAGCAGCTTCCGAGGGGACAGGGGTTCCTACGAGCAGTACTTC.

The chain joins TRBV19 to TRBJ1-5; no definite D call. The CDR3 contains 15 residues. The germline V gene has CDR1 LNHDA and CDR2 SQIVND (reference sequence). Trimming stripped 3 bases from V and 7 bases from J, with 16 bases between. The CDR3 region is CASSISVPGAQPQHF. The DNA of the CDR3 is TGTGCCAGTAGTATTTCGGTCCCGGGTGCCCAGCCCCAGCATTTT.

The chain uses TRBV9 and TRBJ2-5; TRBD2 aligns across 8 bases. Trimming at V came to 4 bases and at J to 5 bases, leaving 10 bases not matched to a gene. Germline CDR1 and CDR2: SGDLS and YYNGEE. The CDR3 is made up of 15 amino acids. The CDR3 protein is CASSPTGGLGETQYF. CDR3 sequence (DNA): TGTGCCAGCAGCCCCACGGGGGGGCTGGGGGAGACCCAGTACTTC.

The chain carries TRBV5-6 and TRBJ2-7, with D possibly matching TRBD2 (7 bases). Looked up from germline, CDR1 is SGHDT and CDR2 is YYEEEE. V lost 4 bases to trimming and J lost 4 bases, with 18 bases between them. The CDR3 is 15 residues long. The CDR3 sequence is CASSRLGGGSYEQYF. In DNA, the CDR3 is TGTGCCAGCAGCCGCCTTGGGGGCGGGAGTTACGAGCAGTACTTC.

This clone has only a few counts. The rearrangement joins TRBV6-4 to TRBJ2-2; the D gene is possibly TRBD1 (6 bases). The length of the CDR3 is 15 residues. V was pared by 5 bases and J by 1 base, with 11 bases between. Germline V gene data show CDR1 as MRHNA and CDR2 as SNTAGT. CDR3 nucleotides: TGTGCCAGCAGTCCGGGACATTGGAACACCGGGGAGCTGTTTTTT. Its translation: CASSPGHWNTGELFF.

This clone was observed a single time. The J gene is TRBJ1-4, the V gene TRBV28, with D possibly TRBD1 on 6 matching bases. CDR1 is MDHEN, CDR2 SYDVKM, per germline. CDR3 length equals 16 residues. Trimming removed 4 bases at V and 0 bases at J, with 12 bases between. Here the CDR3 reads CASSSRGLATNEKLFF. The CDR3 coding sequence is TGTGCCAGCAGTTCCAGGGGCCTGGCAACTAATGAAAAACTGTTTTTT.

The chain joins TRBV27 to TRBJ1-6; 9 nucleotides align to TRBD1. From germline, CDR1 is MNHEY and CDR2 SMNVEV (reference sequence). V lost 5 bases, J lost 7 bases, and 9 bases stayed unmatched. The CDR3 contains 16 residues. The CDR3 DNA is TGTGCCAGCAGTCTCAAAGGACAGGGGAACAATTCACCCCTCCACTTT. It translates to CASSLKGQGNNSPLHF.

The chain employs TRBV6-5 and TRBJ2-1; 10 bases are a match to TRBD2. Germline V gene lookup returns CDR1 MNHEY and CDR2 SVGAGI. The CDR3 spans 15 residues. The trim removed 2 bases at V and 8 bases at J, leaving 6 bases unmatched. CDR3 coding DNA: TGTGCCAGCAGTTACGGGCTAGCGGGAGCCCATGAGCAGTTCTTC. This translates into CASSYGLAGAHEQFF.

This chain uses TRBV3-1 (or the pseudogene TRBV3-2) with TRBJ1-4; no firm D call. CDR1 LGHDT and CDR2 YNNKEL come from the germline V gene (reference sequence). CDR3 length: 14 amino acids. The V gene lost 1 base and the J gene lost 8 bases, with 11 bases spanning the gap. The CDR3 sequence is CASSQGRAREKLFF. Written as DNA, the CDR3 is TGTGCCAGCAGCCAAGGGAGGGCTAGGGAAAAACTGTTTTTT.

The CDR3, as DNA: TGTGCCACCGGGGGACTAGGAGGTATGGATGAGCAGTTCTTC. Encoded protein: CATGGLGGMDEQFF. The chain joins TRBV24-1 to TRBJ2-1; 8 nucleotides align to TRBD2. Trimming at V came to 9 bases and at J to 8 bases, leaving 11 bases not matched to a gene. This CDR3 is 14 amino acids long. From germline, CDR1 is KGHDR and CDR2 SFDVKD.

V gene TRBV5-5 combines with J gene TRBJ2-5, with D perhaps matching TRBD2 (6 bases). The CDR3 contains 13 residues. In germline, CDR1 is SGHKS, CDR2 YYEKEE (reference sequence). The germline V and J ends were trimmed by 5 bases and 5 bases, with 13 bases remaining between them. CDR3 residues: CASRTNSGETQYF. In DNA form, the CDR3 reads TGTGCCAGCAGAACCAACAGCGGGGAGACCCAGTACTTC.

CDR3 sequence reads: CASSYGTAMGNTEAFF. CDR3 sequence (DNA): TGTGCCAGCAGTTACGGGACAGCCATGGGGAACACTGAAGCTTTCTTT. V and J are TRBV6-5 and TRBJ1-1; 7 bases match TRBD1. This CDR3 spans 16 amino acids. J lost 1 base, V lost 2 bases, and 7 bases had no gene match. The V gene's germline CDR1 is MNHEY and CDR2 SVGAGI.

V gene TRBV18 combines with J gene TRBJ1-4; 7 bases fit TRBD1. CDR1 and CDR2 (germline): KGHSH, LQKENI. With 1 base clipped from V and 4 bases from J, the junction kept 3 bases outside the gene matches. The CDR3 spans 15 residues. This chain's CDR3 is CASSPQAGGNEKLFF. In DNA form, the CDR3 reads TGTGCCAGCTCACCACAGGCAGGGGGTAATGAAAAACTGTTTTTT.

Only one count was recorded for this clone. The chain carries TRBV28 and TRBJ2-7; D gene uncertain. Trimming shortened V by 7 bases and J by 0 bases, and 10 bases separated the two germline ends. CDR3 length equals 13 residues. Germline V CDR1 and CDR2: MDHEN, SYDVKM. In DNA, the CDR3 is TGTGCCAGCACTGTACGCGGCTCCTACGAGCAGTACTTC. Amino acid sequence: CASTVRGSYEQYF. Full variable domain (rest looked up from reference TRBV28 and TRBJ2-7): DVKVTQSSRYLVKRTGEKVFLECVQDMDHENMFWYRQDPGLGLRLIYFSYDVKMKEKGDIPEGYSVSREKKERFSLILESASTNQTSMYLCASTVRGSYEQYFGPGTRLTVT.

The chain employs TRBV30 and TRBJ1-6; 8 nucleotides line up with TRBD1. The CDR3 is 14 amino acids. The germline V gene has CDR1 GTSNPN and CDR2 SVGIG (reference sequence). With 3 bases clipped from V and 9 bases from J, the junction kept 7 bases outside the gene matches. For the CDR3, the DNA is TGTGCCTGGAGCGAGGGACAGGTAGTTTCACCCCTCCACTTT. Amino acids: CAWSEGQVVSPLHF.

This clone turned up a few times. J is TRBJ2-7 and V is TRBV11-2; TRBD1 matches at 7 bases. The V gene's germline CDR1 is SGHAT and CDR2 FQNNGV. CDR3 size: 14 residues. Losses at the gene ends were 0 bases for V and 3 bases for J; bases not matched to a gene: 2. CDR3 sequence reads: CASSLERQGYEQYF. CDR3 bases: TGTGCCAGCAGCTTAGAACGACAGGGCTACGAGCAGTACTTC.

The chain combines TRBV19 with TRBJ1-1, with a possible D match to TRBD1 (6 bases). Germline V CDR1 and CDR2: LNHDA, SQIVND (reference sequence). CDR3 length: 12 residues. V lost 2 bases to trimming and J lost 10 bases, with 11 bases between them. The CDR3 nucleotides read TGTGCCAGTAGTATAAGGCAGGGGACAGCTTTCTTT. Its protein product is CASSIRQGTAFF. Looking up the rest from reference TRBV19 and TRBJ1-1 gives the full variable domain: DGGITQSPKYLFRKEGQNVTLSCEQNLNHDAMYWYRQDPGQGLRLIYYSQIVNDFQKGDIAEGYSVSREKKESFPLTVTSAQKNPTAFYLCASSIRQGTAFFGQGTRLTVV.

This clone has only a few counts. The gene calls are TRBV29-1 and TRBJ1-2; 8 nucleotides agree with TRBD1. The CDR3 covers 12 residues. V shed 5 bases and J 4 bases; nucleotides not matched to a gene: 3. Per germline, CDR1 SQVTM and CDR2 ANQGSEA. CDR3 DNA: TGCAGCGTTCGAGACAGGGGCTATGGCTACACCTTC. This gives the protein CSVRDRGYGYTF.

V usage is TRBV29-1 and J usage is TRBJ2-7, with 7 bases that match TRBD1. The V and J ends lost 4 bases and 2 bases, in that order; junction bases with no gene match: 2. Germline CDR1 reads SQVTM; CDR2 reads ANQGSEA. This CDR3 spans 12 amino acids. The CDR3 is CSVGDRTYEQYF. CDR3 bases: TGCAGCGTTGGGGACAGAACCTACGAGCAGTACTTC.

The CDR3 nucleotides read TGCGCCAGCAGCTTGGTGGCGGGAGCAGGCACCGGGGAGCTGTTTTTT. Translated: CASSLVAGAGTGELFF. The chain couples TRBV5-1 to TRBJ2-2; 7 nucleotides align to TRBD2. The V segment lost 0 bases and the J segment 4 bases; nucleotides outside the gene matches: 6. The CDR3 consists of 16 residues. CDR1 is SGHRS and CDR2 is YFSETQ in the germline V gene. Using reference TRBV5-1 and TRBJ2-2 for the parts outside the CDR3, the full variable domain is KAGVTQTPRYLIKTRGQQVTLSCSPISGHRSVSWYQQTPGQGLQFLFEYFSETQRNKGNFPGRFSGRQFSNSRSEMNVSTLELGDSALYLCASSLVAGAGTGELFFGEGSRLTVL.